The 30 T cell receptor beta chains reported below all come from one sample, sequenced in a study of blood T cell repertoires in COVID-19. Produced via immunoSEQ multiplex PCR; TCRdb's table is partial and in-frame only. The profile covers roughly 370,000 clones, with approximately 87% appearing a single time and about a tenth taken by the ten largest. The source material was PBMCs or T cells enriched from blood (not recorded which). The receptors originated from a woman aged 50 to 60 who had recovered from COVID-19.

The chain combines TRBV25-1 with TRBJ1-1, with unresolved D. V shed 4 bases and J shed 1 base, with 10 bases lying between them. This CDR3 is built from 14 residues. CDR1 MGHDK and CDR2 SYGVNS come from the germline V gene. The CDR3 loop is CASSGKGGNTEAFF. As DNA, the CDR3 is TGTGCCAGCAGTGGAAAGGGAGGGAACACTGAAGCTTTCTTT.

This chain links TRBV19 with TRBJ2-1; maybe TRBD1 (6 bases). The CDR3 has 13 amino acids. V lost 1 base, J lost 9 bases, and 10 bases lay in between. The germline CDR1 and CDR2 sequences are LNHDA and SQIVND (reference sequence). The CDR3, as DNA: TGTGCCAGTAGTATAGTAGGGGGTGCTGAGCAGTTCTTC. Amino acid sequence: CASSIVGGAEQFF.

CDR3 coding DNA: TGTGCCAGCAGCGAGCAGGGGGCGAGCACTGAAGCTTTCTTT. This codes for CASSEQGASTEAFF. This chain links TRBV6-5 with TRBJ1-1, with 8 bases aligning to TRBD1. With 6 bases clipped from V and 4 bases from J, the junction kept 7 bases outside the gene matches. Per germline, CDR1 MNHEY and CDR2 SVGAGI. This CDR3 is built from 14 residues.

The CDR3 bases are TGTGCCATCAGTGAGTCTGTCCATGAAGCTTTCTTT. Its protein product is CAISESVHEAFF. V and J are TRBV10-3 and TRBJ1-1, with D unresolved. Trimming removed 0 bases at V and 7 bases at J, with 6 bases between. Looked up from germline, CDR1 is ENHRY and CDR2 is SYGVKD. The CDR3 loop spans 12 amino acids.

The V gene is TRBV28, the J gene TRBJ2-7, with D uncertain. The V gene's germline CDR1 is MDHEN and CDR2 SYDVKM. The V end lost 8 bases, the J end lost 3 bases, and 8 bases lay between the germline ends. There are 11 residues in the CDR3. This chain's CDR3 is CASATVYEQYF. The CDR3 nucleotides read TGTGCCAGCGCCACGGTCTACGAGCAGTACTTC.

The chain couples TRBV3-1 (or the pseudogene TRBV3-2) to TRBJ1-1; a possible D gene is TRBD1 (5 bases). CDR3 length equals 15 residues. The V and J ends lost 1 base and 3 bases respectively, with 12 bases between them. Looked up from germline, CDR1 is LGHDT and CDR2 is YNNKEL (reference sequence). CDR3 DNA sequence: TGTGCCAGCAGCCAAGTTGTTCAGGGCGACACTGAAGCTTTCTTT. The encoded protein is CASSQVVQGDTEAFF.

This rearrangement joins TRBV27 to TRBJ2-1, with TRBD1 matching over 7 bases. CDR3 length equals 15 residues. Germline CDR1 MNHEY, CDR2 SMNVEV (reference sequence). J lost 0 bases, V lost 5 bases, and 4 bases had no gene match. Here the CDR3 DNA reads TGTGCCAGCAGTCCACAGGGGTACTCCTACAATGAGCAGTTCTTC. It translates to CASSPQGYSYNEQFF.

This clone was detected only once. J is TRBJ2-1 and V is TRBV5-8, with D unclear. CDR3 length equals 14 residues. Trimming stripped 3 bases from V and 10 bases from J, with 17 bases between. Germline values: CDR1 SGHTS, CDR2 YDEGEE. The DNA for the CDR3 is TGTGCCAGCAGCTCTGGGCTCCCAGGTGTGGAGCAGTTCTTC. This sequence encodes CASSSGLPGVEQFF.

The CDR3: CASRKGQQIQETQYF. The CDR3 coding sequence is TGTGCCAGCAGAAAAGGACAGCAAATCCAAGAGACCCAGTACTTC. This chain uses TRBV7-2 with TRBJ2-5; D possibly corresponds to TRBD1 (6 bases). CDR3 size: 15 residues. Germline V gives CDR1 SGHTA, CDR2 FQGNSA. V lost 6 bases, J lost 1 base, and 15 bases lay in between.

CDR3 loop: CASSYSGLSGNTIYF. The CDR3 nucleotides read TGTGCCAGCAGTTACTCGGGGCTCTCTGGAAACACCATATATTTT. This rearrangement joins TRBV6-5 to TRBJ1-3; weak D call: TRBD1 (5 bases). The CDR3 has 15 residues. The V end lost 0 bases, the J end lost 0 bases, and 6 bases lay between the germline ends. CDR1 and CDR2 (germline): MNHEY, SVGAGI.

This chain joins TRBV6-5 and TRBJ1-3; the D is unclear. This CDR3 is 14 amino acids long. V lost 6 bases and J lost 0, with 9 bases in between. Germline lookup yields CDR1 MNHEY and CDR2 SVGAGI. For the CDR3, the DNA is TGTGCCAGCAGGAGATATGACTCTGGAAACACCATATATTTT. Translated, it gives CASRRYDSGNTIYF.

In DNA form, the CDR3 reads TGTGCCAGCACGTCACACAGGGGTCGAAATGAAAAACTGTTTTTT. Residues: CASTSHRGRNEKLFF. The chain recombines TRBV7-9 with TRBJ1-4; 7 bases align to TRBD1. Germline lookup yields CDR1 SEHNR and CDR2 FQNEAQ (reference sequence). The CDR3 has 15 residues. V dropped 7 bases and J dropped 5; count of bases not matched to a gene: 10.

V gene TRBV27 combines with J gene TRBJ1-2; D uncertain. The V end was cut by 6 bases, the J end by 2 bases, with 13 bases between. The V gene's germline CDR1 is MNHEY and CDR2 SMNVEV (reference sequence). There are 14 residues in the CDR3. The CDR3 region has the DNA TGTGCCAGCAGAGGCCGAGGCGACAACTATGGCTACACCTTC. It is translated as CASRGRGDNYGYTF.

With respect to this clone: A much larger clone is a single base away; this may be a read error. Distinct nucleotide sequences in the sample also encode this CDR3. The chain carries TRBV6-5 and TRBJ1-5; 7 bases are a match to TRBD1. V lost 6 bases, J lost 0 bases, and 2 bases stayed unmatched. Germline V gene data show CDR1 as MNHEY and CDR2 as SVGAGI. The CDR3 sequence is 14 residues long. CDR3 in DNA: TGTGCCAGCAGCCGGGACAGTAGCAATCAGCCCCAGCATTTT. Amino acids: CASSRDSSNQPQHF.

CDR3: CASSLPSGAGYGYTF. The CDR3 coding sequence is TGTGCCAGCAGCCTCCCCTCAGGGGCAGGATATGGCTACACCTTC. The rearrangement joins TRBV9 to TRBJ1-2, with D perhaps TRBD1 (6 bases). CDR1 and CDR2 from the germline V gene are SGDLS and YYNGEE. V lost 4 bases and J 5 bases, leaving 18 bases between the germline ends. CDR3 length equals 15 residues.

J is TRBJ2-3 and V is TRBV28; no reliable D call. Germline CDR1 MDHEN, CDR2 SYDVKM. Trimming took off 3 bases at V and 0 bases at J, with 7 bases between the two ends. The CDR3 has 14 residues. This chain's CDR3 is CASSFRSSTDTQYF. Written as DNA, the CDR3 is TGTGCCAGCAGTTTTCGGTCTAGCACAGATACGCAGTATTTT. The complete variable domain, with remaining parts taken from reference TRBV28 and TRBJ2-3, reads DVKVTQSSRYLVKRTGEKVFLECVQDMDHENMFWYRQDPGLGLRLIYFSYDVKMKEKGDIPEGYSVSREKKERFSLILESASTNQTSMYLCASSFRSSTDTQYFGPGTRLTVL.

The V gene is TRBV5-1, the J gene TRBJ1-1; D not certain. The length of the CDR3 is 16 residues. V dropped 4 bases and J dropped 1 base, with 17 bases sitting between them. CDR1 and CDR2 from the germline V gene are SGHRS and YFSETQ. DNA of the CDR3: TGCGCCAGCAGCGTTGCGGGGTTAAATAGGAACACTGAAGCTTTCTTT. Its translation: CASSVAGLNRNTEAFF.

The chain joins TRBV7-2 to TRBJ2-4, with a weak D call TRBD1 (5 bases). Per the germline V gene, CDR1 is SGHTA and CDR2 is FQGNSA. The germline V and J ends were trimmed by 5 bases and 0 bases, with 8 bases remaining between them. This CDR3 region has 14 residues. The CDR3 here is CASSPGLAKNIQYF. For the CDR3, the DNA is TGTGCCAGCAGCCCAGGGCTAGCCAAAAACATTCAGTACTTC.

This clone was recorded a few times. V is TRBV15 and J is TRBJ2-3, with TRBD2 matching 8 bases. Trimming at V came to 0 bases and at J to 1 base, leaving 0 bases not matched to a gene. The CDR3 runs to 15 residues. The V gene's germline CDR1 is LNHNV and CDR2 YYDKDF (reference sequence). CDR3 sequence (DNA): TGTGCCACCAGCAGAGAAGCGGGGGGCACAGATACGCAGTATTTT. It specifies CATSREAGGTDTQYF.

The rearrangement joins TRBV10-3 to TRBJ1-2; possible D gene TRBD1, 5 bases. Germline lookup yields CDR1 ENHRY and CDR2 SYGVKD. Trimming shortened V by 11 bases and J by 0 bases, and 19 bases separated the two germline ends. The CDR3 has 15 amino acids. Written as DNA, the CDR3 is TGTGCCTCTGAACGGGGGGATGGAGCTAACTATGGCTACACCTTC. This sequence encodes CASERGDGANYGYTF.

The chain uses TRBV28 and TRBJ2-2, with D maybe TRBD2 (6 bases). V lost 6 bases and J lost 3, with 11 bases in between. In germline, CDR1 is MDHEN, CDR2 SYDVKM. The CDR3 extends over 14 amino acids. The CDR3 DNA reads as TGTGCCAGCAGGGGAGGACCTTACACCGGGGAGCTGTTTTTT. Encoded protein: CASRGGPYTGELFF.

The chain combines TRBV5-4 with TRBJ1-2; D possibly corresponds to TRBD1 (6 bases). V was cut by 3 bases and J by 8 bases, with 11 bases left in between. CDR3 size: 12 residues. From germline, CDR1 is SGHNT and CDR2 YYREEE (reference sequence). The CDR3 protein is CASSSGQRGYTF. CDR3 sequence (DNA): TGTGCCAGCAGCTCAGGACAGAGAGGCTACACCTTC.

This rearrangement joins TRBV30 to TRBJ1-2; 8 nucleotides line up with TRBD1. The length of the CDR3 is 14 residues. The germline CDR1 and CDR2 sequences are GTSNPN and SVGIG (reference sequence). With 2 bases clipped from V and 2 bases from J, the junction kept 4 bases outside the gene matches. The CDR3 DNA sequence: TGTGCCTGGAGTCGGACAGGGATAAACTATGGCTACACCTTC. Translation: CAWSRTGINYGYTF.

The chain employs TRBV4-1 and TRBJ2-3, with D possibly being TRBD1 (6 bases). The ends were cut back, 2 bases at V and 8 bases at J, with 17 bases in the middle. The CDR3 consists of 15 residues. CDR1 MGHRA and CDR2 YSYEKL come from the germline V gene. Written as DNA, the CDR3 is TGCGCCAGCAGCCAATTTCAGGGGATAGGAGGTACGCAGTATTTT. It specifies CASSQFQGIGGTQYF.

The CDR3 nucleotides read TGTGCCAGCAGCGGGAGGACAGGCCACTCTATTGGCTACACCTTC. Translated: CASSGRTGHSIGYTF. The chain is built from TRBV5-8 and TRBJ1-2; 7 bases are a match to TRBD1. Per the germline V gene, CDR1 is SGHTS and CDR2 is YDEGEE. With 4 bases clipped from V and 7 bases from J, the junction kept 13 bases outside the gene matches. This CDR3 has 15 amino acids. The whole variable domain, remainder taken from reference TRBV5-8 and TRBJ1-2, is EAGVTQSPTHLIKTRGQQATLRCSPISGHTSVYWYQQALGLGLQFLLWYDEGEERNRGNFPPRFSGRQFPNYSSELNVNALELEDSALYLCASSGRTGHSIGYTFGSGTRLTVV.

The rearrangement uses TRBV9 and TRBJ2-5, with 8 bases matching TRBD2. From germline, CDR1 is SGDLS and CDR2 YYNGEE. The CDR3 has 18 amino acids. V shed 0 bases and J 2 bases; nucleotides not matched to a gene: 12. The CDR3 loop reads CASSVGGRGGSFQETQYF. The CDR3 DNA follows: TGTGCCAGCAGCGTAGGAGGTCGCGGGGGGAGTTTTCAAGAGACCCAGTACTTC.

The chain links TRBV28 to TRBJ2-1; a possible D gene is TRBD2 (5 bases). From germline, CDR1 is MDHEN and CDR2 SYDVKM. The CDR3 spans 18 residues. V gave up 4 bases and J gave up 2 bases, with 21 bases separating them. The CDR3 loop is CASSSPSGGQKTYNEQFF. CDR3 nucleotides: TGTGCCAGCAGTTCGCCGTCGGGCGGGCAAAAAACCTACAATGAGCAGTTCTTC.

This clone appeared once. The CDR3 here is CASSTLRTNPGGEKLFF. The CDR3 region has the DNA TGTGCCAGCAGCACACTTCGGACAAACCCCGGTGGAGAAAAACTGTTTTTT. J is TRBJ1-4 and V is TRBV7-9, with a weak D call TRBD1 (5 bases). CDR3 length: 17 residues. Germline CDR1 and CDR2: SEHNR and FQNEAQ (reference sequence). The V and J ends lost 5 bases and 8 bases respectively, with 24 bases between them. Supplemented by reference TRBV7-9 and TRBJ1-4, the full variable domain reads DTGVSQNPRHKITKRGQNVTFRCDPISEHNRLYWYRQTLGQGPEFLTYFQNEAQLEKSRLLSDRFSAERPKGSFSTLEIQRTEQGDSAMYLCASSTLRTNPGGEKLFFGSGTQLSVL.

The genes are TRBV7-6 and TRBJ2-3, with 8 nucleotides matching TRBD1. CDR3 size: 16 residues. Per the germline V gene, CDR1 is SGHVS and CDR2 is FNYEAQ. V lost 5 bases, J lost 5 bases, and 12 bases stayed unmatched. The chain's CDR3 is CASSQEQGVLGDTQYF. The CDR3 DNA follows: TGTGCCAGCAGCCAAGAACAGGGGGTGCTCGGAGATACGCAGTATTTT.

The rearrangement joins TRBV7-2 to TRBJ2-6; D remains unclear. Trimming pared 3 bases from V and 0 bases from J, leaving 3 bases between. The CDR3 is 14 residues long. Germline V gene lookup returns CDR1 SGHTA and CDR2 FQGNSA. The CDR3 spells CASSFGSGANVLTF. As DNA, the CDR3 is TGTGCCAGCAGCTTCGGCTCTGGGGCCAACGTCCTGACTTTC.